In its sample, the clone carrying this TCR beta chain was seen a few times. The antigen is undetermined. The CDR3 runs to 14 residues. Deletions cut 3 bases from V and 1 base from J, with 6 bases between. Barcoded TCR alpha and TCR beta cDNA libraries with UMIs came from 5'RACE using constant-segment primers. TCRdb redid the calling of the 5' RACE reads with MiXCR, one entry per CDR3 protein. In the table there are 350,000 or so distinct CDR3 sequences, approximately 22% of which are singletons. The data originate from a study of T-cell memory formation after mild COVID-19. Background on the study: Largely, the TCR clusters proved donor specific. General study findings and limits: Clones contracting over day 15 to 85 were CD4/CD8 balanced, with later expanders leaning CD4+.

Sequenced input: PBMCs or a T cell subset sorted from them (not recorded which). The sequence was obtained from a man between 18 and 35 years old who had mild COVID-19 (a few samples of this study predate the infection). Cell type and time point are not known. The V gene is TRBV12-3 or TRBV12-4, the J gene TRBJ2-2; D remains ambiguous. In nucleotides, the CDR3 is TGTGCCAGCAGTTTTGAGCGGAACACCGGGGAGCTGTTTTTT. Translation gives CASSFERNTGELFF.